This record looks at one TCR beta chain sequence and its context. This CDR3 contains 15 residues. Trimming cost V 0 bases and J 0 bases; bases outside gene matches: 0. Germline-derived CDR1 and CDR2 are GTSNPN and SVGIG (reference sequence). Each CDR3 protein gets one entry after TCRdb re-called the 5' RACE reads with MiXCR. This table has around 58,000 distinct CDR3 sequences, under 25% appearing once. These data are taken from a study of HIV-infected patients and healthy controls. V and J are TRBV30 and TRBJ2-1; 9 nucleotides agree with TRBD2. The sample taken for sequencing was CD4+ T cells from blood. The receptor's source is a human donor in good health. The CDR3 DNA sequence: TGTGCCTGGAGTGTACTAGCGGGCTCCTACAATGAGCAGTTCTTC. Translated: CAWSVLAGSYNEQFF.